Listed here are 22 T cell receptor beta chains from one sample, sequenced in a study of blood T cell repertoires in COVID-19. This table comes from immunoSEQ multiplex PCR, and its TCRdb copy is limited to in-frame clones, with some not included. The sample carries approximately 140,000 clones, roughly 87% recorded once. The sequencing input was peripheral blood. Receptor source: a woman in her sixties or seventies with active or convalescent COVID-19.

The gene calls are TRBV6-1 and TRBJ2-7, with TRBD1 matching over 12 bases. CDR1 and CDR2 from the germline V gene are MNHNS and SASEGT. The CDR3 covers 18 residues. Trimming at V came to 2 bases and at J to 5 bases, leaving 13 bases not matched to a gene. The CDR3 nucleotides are TGTGCCAGCAGTGAAAAGATCGGATCTGGGACAGGGGGCCACGAGCAGTACTTC. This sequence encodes CASSEKIGSGTGGHEQYF.

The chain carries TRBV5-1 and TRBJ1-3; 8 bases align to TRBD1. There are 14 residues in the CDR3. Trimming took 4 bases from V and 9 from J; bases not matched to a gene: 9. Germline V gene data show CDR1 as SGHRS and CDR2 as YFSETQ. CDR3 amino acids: CASSPDRARATIYF. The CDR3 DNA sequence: TGCGCCAGCAGCCCGGACAGGGCTAGGGCCACCATATATTTT.

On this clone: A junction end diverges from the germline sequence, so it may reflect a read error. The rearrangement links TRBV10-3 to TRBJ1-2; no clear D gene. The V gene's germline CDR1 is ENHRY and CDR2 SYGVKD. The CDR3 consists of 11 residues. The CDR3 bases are TGTGCCATCAGTGAAGACTACATCTCCACATTC. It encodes CAISEDYISTF.

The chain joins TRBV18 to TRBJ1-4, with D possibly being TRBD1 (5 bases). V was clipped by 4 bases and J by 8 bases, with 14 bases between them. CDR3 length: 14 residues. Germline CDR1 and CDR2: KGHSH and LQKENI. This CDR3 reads CASSLGTLTEKLFF. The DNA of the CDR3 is TGTGCCAGCTCACTTGGGACTCTCACCGAAAAACTGTTTTTT.

Here the CDR3 reads CASSQDPWTEYNSPLHF. The CDR3 coding sequence is TGCGCCAGCAGCCAAGATCCTTGGACAGAGTATAATTCACCCCTCCACTTT. This rearrangement joins TRBV4-1 to TRBJ1-6, with a possible D match to TRBD1 (6 bases). The CDR3 runs to 17 residues. The V gene lost 0 bases and the J gene lost 4 bases, with 13 bases spanning the gap. Per germline, CDR1 MGHRA and CDR2 YSYEKL.

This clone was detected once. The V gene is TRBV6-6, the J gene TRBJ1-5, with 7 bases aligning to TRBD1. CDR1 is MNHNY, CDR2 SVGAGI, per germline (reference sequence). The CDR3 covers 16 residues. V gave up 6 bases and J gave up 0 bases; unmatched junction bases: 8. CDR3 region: CASSRLGQDSNQPQHF. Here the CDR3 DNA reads TGTGCCAGCAGCCGGCTTGGACAGGATAGCAATCAGCCCCAGCATTTT.

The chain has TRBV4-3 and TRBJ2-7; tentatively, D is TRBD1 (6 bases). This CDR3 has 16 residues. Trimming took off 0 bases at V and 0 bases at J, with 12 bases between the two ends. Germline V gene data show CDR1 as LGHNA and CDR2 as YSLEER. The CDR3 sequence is CASSQEWTVGSYEQYF. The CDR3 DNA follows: TGCGCCAGCAGCCAAGAATGGACAGTCGGCTCCTACGAGCAGTACTTC.

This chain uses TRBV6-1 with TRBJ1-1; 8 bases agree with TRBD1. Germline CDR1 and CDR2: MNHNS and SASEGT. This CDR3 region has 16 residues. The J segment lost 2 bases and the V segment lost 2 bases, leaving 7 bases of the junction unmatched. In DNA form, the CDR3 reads TGTGCCAGCAGTGAAATAGGACAGGGAGGAAACACTGAAGCTTTCTTT. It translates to CASSEIGQGGNTEAFF.

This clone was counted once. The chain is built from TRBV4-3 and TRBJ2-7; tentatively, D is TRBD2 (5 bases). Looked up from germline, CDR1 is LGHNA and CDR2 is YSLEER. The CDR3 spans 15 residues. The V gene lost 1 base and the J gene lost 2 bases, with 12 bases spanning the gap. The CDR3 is CASSQGPDGTYEQYF. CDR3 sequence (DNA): TGCGCCAGCAGCCAAGGTCCGGACGGGACCTACGAGCAGTACTTC.

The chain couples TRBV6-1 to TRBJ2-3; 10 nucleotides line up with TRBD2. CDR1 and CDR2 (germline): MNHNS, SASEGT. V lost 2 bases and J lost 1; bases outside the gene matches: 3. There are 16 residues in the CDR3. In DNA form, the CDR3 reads TGTGCCAGCAGTGAAATTCTAGCGGGGGGCACAGATACGCAGTATTTT. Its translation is CASSEILAGGTDTQYF.

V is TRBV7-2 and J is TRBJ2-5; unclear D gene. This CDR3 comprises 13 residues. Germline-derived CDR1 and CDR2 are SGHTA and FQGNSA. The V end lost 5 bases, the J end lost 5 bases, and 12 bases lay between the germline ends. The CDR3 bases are TGTGCCAGCAGCCAGCGACTTGAGGAGACCCAGTACTTC. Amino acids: CASSQRLEETQYF.

CDR3 amino acids: CASSLDSSNQPQHF. The CDR3 DNA sequence: TGTGCCAGCAGCTTAGACAGTAGCAATCAGCCCCAGCATTTT. This sequence joins TRBV11-2 and TRBJ1-5; D is unresolved. Per germline, CDR1 SGHAT and CDR2 FQNNGV. Trimming shortened V by 0 bases and J by 0 bases, and 3 bases separated the two germline ends. This CDR3 has 14 amino acids. Complete variable domain (other parts from reference TRBV11-2 and TRBJ1-5): EAGVAQSPRYKIIEKRQSVAFWCNPISGHATLYWYQQILGQGPKLLIQFQNNGVVDDSQLPKDRFSAERLKGVDSTLKIQPAKLEDSAVYLCASSLDSSNQPQHFGDGTRLSIL.

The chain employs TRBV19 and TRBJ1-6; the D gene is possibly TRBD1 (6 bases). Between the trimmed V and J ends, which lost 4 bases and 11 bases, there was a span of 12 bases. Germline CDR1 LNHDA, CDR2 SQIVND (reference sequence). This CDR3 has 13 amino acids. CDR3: CASSKDSRAPLHF. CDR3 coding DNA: TGTGCCAGTAGTAAGGACAGTAGGGCACCCCTCCACTTT.

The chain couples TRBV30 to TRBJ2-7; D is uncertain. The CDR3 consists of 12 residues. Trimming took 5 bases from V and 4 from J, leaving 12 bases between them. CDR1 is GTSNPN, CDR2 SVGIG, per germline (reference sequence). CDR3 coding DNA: TGTGCCTGGGGTCCAGATTCGTACGAGCAGTACTTC. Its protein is CAWGPDSYEQYF.

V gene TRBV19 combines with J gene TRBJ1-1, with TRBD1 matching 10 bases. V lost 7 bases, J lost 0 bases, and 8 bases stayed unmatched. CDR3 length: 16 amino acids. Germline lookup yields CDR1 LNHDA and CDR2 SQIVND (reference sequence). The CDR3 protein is CASIRGGTGVNTEAFF. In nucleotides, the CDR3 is TGTGCCAGTATTAGGGGCGGGACAGGGGTGAACACTGAAGCTTTCTTT.

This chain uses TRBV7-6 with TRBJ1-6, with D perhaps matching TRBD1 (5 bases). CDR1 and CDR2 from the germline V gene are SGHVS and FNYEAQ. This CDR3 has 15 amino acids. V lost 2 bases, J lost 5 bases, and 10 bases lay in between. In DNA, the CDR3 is TGTGCCAGCAGCTTAAGACAGTCGGATAATTCACCCCTCCACTTT. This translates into CASSLRQSDNSPLHF. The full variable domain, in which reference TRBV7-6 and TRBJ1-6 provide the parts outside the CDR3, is GAGVSQSPRYKVTKRGQDVALRCDPISGHVSLYWYRQALGQGPEFLTYFNYEAQQDKSGLPNDRFSAERPEGSISTLTIQRTEQRDSAMYRCASSLRQSDNSPLHFGNGTRLTVT.

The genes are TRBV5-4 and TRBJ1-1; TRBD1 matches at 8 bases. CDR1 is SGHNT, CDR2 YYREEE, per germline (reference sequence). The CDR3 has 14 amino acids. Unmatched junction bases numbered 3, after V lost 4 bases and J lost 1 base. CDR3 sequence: CASSRTGKNTEAFF. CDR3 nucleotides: TGTGCCAGCAGCAGGACAGGGAAGAACACTGAAGCTTTCTTT.

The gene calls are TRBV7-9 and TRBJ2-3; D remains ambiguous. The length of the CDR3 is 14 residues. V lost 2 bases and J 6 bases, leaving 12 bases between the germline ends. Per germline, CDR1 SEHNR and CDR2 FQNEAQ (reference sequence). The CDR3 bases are TGTGCCAGCAGCTTAAATTCGGGTCCCGATACGCAGTATTTT. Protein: CASSLNSGPDTQYF. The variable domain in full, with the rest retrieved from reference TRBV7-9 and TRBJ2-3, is DTGVSQNPRHKITKRGQNVTFRCDPISEHNRLYWYRQTLGQGPEFLTYFQNEAQLEKSRLLSDRFSAERPKGSFSTLEIQRTEQGDSAMYLCASSLNSGPDTQYFGPGTRLTVL.

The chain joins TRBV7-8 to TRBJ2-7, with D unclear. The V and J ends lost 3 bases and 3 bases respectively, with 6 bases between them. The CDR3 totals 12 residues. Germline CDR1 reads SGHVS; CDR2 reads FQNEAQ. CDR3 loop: CASSFRGYEQYF. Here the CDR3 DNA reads TGTGCCAGCAGCTTTCGAGGCTACGAGCAGTACTTC. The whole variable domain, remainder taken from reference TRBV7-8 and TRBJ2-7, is GAGVSQSPRYKVAKRGQDVALRCDPISGHVSLFWYQQALGQGPEFLTYFQNEAQLDKSGLPSDRFFAERPEGSVSTLKIQRTQQEDSAVYLCASSFRGYEQYFGPGTRLTVT.

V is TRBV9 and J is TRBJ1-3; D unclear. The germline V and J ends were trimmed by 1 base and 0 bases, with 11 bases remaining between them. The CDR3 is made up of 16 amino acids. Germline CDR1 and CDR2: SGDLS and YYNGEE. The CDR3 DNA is TGTGCCAGCAGCGTATTCGGTCTAGACTCTGGAAACACCATATATTTT. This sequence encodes CASSVFGLDSGNTIYF.

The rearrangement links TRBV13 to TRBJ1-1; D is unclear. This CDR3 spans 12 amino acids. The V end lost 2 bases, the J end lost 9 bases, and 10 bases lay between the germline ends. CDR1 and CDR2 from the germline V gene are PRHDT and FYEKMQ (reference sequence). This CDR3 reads CASSLMGSKAFF. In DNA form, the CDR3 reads TGTGCCAGCAGCTTAATGGGCAGCAAAGCTTTCTTT.

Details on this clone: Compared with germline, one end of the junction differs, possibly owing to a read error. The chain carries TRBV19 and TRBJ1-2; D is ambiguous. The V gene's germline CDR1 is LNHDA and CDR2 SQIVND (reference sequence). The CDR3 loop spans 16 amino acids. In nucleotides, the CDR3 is TGTGCCGGTAGTATCGGCGGGCCCACGTCTAACTATGGCTACACCTTC. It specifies CAGSIGGPTSNYGYTF.